Listed below are T cell receptor beta chains from one sample, sequenced in a study of blood T cell repertoires in COVID-19. Only in-frame clones appear in the TCRdb table, and some are missing; sequencing was by immunoSEQ multiplex PCR. The table lists roughly 250,000 clones, around 81% of them singletons. The sequenced material came from peripheral blood. The receptors derive from a woman aged 55-69 years with active or convalescent COVID-19. Both conserved end residues are part of each CDR3. The D gene is left open where the match is weak.

TRBD1	TRBV2	CASSVDRGQREETQYF
TRBD2	TRBV27	CASKSSGGLYNEQFF
.	TRBV30	CAWSQIRQFTSTDTQYF
TRBD2	TRBV18	CASSPATRTGGAVDEQFF
TRBD2	TRBV11-1	CASSLARGLAGGYNEQFF
TRBD1	TRBV19	CANIPNDRGQGEQYF
TRBD2	TRBV6-2/TRBV6-3	CASSYTIAGGSYEQYF
TRBD1	TRBV10-1	CASSVLRQGVNSPLHF
.	TRBV18	CASSPYGGPQETQYF
TRBD1	TRBV6-5	CASSSGGSYEQYF
TRBD1	TRBV27	CASSLSGTGVLETQYF
TRBD1	TRBV5-6	CASSLLGQGASYGYTF
TRBD2	TRBV10-1	CASSGTSGPTDTQYF
TRBD1	TRBV3-1/TRBV3-2	CASSQAGDRGGYTF
TRBD2	TRBV19	CASSMFRLAGPGPTYNEQFF
TRBD1	TRBV5-6	CASSPTGMSTDTQYF
.	TRBV7-2	CASSHRGAGVGLNTEAFF
TRBD1	TRBV3-1/TRBV3-2	CASVSLPGQGSQPQHF
.	TRBV10-1	CASSDTPAGDRLYGYTF
TRBD1	TRBV27	CASSRRAGGETQYF
TRBD1	TRBV2	CASSWDRVNQPQHF
TRBD1	TRBV6-5	CATRTGETEAFF
TRBD1	TRBV24-1	CATSDRGQGPDTQYF
TRBD1	TRBV15	CATSRAPTGVTEAFF
TRBD1	TRBV20-1	CSASGTGAEKLFF
.	TRBV15	CATSRSGVLGEKLFF
.	TRBV13	CASSMRPSYNSPLHF
.	TRBV6-6	CASSYSDRKLYGYTF
.	TRBV6-2/TRBV6-3	CASSYTSHLGVEQFF
TRBD1	TRBV5-1	CASSVGDREGYGYTF
TRBD2	TRBV4-1	CASSLRWEGFTYNEQFF